This TCR beta chain appears in the sequencing data of a study of neurological immune-mediated disorders. The making of cDNA relied on 5'RACE with 10-nucleotide random UMIs. TCRdb passed the 5' RACE reads through MiXCR, listing each CDR3 protein once. The sample holds about 120,000 distinct CDR3 sequences, more than 2.5% seen once. This clonotype was recorded many times. The CDR3 loop spans 12 amino acids. The germline V gene encodes CDR1 MGHDK and CDR2 SYGVNS. V was trimmed by 8 bases and J by 8 bases, leaving 15 bases between them. The starting material, 2 million PBMCs stored at -80 C, gave rise to the unsorted libraries.

Sequencing input: PBMCs. The rearrangement links TRBV25-1 to TRBJ1-2, with D unclear. The sequence came from a woman in her twenties or thirties with multiple sclerosis. This CDR3 reads CASLDSSGGYTF. CDR3 DNA: TGTGCCAGCCTTGACTCGTCCGGGGGCTACACCTTC.